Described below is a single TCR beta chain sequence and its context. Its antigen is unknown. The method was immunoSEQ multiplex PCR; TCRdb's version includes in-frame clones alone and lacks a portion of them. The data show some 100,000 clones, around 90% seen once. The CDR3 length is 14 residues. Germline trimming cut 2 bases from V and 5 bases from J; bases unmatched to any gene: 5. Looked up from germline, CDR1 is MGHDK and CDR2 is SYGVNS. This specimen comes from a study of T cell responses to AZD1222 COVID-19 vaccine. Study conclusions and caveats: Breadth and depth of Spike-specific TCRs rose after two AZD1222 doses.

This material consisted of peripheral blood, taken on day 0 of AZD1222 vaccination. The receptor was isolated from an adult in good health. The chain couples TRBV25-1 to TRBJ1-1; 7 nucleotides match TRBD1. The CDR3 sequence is CASSEGRGGTEAFF. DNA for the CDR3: TGTGCCAGCAGTGAAGGCAGGGGGGGAACTGAAGCTTTCTTT.